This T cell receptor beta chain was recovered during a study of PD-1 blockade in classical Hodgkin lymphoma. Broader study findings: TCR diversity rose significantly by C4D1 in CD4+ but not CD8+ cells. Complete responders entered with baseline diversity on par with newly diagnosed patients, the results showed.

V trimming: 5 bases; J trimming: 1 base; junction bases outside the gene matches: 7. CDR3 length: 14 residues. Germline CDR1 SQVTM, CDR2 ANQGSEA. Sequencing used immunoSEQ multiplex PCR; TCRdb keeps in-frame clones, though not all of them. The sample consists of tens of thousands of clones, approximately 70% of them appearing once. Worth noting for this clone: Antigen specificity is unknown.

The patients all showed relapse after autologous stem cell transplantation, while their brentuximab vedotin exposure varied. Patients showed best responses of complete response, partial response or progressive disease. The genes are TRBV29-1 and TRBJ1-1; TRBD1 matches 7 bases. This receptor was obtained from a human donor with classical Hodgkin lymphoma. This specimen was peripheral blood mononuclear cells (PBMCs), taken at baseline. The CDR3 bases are TGCAGCGTTTTTGGGCGACAGGGGAACACTGAAGCTTTCTTT. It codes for CSVFGRQGNTEAFF.